This T cell receptor (beta chain) comes out of a study of blood T cell repertoires in COVID-19. Turning to the study itself: T cells, B-cell-depleted T cells, or PBMCs provided the cDNA or gDNA that served as material.

Authors' processing steps: Counts of nucleated cells, estimated from reference gene primer amplification, were obtained. This table comes from immunoSEQ multiplex PCR, and its TCRdb copy is limited to in-frame clones, with some not included. V and J calls plus clone size are reproduced from that table; the DNA served to infer D and trimming. The data hold 150,000 to 180,000 clones, with roughly four fifths observed a single time. Germline V lookup: CDR1 MNHEY, CDR2 SVGEGT. The CDR3 has 12 residues. V shed 5 bases and J shed 4 bases, with 8 bases lying between them. This TCR was recovered from a woman aged 55-69 years with acute or convalescent COVID-19. The specimen sequenced was peripheral blood. V and J are TRBV6-2 or TRBV6-3 and TRBJ1-2; D gene uncertain. CDR3: CASSTMGYGYTF. The CDR3 DNA sequence: TGTGCCAGCAGTACTATGGGCTATGGCTACACCTTC.